A selection of T cell receptor beta chains follows, all from one sample in a study of blood T cell repertoires in COVID-19. Generated by immunoSEQ multiplex PCR, the TCRdb table keeps only in-frame clones and is missing some. Of around 170,000 clones in the sample, 89% were seen once. The material sequenced was peripheral blood. Every receptor here comes from a man aged 55 to 69 with acute or convalescent COVID-19. Both conserved end residues are part of each CDR3. Each record gives: clone size, D gene, J gene, V gene, CDR3 protein, CDR3 DNA. The D gene is left open where the match is weak. Clone sizes are given selectively: once, few, many, or a class where the clone is expanded.

size: .
D: .
J: TRBJ1-2
V: TRBV4-1
CDR3: CASSPIAGDDGYTF
DNA: TGCGCCAGCAGCCCTATTGCAGGGGATGATGGCTACACCTTC

size: .
D: TRBD1
J: TRBJ2-2
V: TRBV10-1
CDR3: CASSADRASTGELFF
DNA: TGCGCCAGCAGCGCGGACAGGGCAAGCACCGGGGAGCTGTTTTTT

size: .
D: TRBD1
J: TRBJ1-6
V: TRBV27
CDR3: CASSPQGALYNSPLHF
DNA: TGTGCCAGCAGTCCTCAGGGGGCACTCTATAATTCACCCCTCCACTTT

size: .
D: .
J: TRBJ1-4
V: TRBV7-2
CDR3: CASSSFGGAIEKLFF
DNA: TGTGCCAGCAGCTCCTTTGGGGGGGCGATTGAAAAACTGTTTTTT

size: .
D: .
J: TRBJ2-1
V: TRBV7-9
CDR3: CASSLALRTILYNEQFF
DNA: TGTGCCAGCAGCTTAGCGCTCAGGACTATCTTATACAATGAGCAGTTCTTC

size: .
D: .
J: TRBJ2-1
V: TRBV5-1
CDR3: CASSLYSPYNEQFF
DNA: TGCGCCAGCAGCTTATACAGCCCCTACAATGAGCAGTTCTTC

size: .
D: .
J: TRBJ1-5
V: TRBV24-1
CDR3: CATSDLKGGTSPQHF
DNA: TGTGCCACCAGTGATTTGAAGGGGGGGACCTCGCCCCAGCATTTT

size: .
D: .
J: TRBJ2-1
V: TRBV18
CDR3: CASSPPSTTVEQFF
DNA: TGTGCCAGCTCACCACCATCCACCACGGTTGAGCAGTTCTTC

size: .
D: TRBD1
J: TRBJ1-6
V: TRBV4-3
CDR3: CASSRDSSDNSPLHF
DNA: TGCGCCAGCAGCCGGGACAGTTCCGATAATTCACCCCTCCACTTT

size: .
D: .
J: TRBJ2-7
V: TRBV21-1
CDR3: CASSPLGRDRVREQYF
DNA: TGTGCCAGCAGCCCGTTAGGGCGGGACAGGGTAAGGGAGCAGTACTTC

size: .
D: .
J: TRBJ2-7
V: TRBV4-1
CDR3: CASSQVGSGAPREQYF
DNA: TGCGCCAGCAGCCAAGTTGGTTCGGGAGCCCCGAGGGAGCAGTACTTC

size: once
D: .
J: TRBJ1-3
V: TRBV30
CDR3: CAWTRVSGNTIYF
DNA: TGTGCCTGGACGAGGGTATCTGGAAACACCATATATTTT

size: few
D: TRBD1
J: TRBJ1-5
V: TRBV2
CDR3: CASSGGTGWSQPQHF
DNA: TGTGCCAGCAGTGGGGGGACAGGGTGGTCTCAGCCCCAGCATTTT

size: .
D: .
J: TRBJ1-2
V: TRBV30
CDR3: CAWSHGNRANGYTF
DNA: TGTGCCTGGAGCCACGGAAACAGGGCGAATGGCTACACCTTC

size: few
D: .
J: TRBJ2-1
V: TRBV4-1
CDR3: CASSQNIGRGNEQFF
DNA: TGCGCCAGCAGCCAAAATATAGGCAGGGGCAATGAGCAGTTCTTC

size: .
D: .
J: TRBJ2-6
V: TRBV6-1
CDR3: CASSDLDSSGANVLTF
DNA: TGTGCCAGCAGTGACCTAGACAGCTCTGGGGCCAACGTCCTGACTTTC

size: .
D: TRBD2
J: TRBJ2-1
V: TRBV11-2
CDR3: CASSLIGRGNNEQFF
DNA: TGTGCCAGCAGCTTAATAGGGCGGGGGAACAATGAGCAGTTCTTC

size: .
D: .
J: TRBJ1-5
V: TRBV5-5
CDR3: CASSLALVEGANQPQHF
DNA: TGTGCCAGCAGCTTGGCGCTAGTGGAGGGAGCAAACCAGCCCCAGCATTTT

size: .
D: .
J: TRBJ1-4
V: TRBV7-9
CDR3: CASRSTGTSEKLFF
DNA: TGTGCCAGCAGATCTACAGGGACAAGTGAAAAACTGTTTTTT

size: .
D: .
J: TRBJ2-2
V: TRBV4-1
CDR3: CASSQVSRGGANTGELFF
DNA: TGCGCCAGCAGCCAAGTGAGTCGGGGCGGGGCGAACACCGGGGAGCTGTTTTTT

size: once
D: TRBD1
J: TRBJ1-5
V: TRBV28
CDR3: CASNSYTGTGTHQPQHF
DNA: TGTGCCAGCAACAGTTACACCGGGACAGGGACCCATCAGCCCCAGCATTTT

size: .
D: .
J: TRBJ2-3
V: TRBV1
CDR3: CTSSQVILGTGTDTQYF
DNA: TGCACCAGCAGCCAAGTTATCCTCGGGACAGGCACAGATACGCAGTATTTT

size: few
D: .
J: TRBJ2-7
V: TRBV5-1
CDR3: CASSLRGQSFYEQYF
DNA: TGCGCCAGCAGCTTGAGGGGACAATCCTTCTACGAGCAGTACTTC

size: .
D: .
J: TRBJ1-4
V: TRBV5-1
CDR3: CASSRGDGNEKLFF
DNA: TGCGCCAGTTCCCGGGGGGATGGTAATGAAAAACTGTTTTTT

size: .
D: .
J: TRBJ2-4
V: TRBV6-2/TRBV6-3
CDR3: CASSPFWGGGSKNIQYF
DNA: TGTGCCAGCAGCCCCTTTTGGGGGGGCGGATCCAAAAACATTCAGTACTTC

size: .
D: TRBD1
J: TRBJ2-4
V: TRBV18
CDR3: CASSPGQGGLDIQYF
DNA: TGTGCCAGCTCACCAGGACAGGGTGGTTTGGACATTCAGTACTTC

size: .
D: TRBD2
J: TRBJ2-2
V: TRBV9
CDR3: CASSSQGGGRTGELFF
DNA: TGTGCCAGCAGCTCCCAGGGCGGGGGGCGGACCGGGGAGCTGTTTTTT

size: .
D: TRBD1
J: TRBJ1-6
V: TRBV11-2
CDR3: CASSQRTGGGNSPLHF
DNA: TGTGCCAGCAGCCAACGGACAGGGGGTGGCAATTCACCCCTCCACTTT

size: once
D: .
J: TRBJ1-6
V: TRBV5-8
CDR3: CASSFQGNNSPLHF
DNA: TGTGCCAGCAGCTTTCAGGGGAATAATTCACCCCTCCACTTT

size: .
D: .
J: TRBJ1-5
V: TRBV7-2
CDR3: CASSSSGMGQPQHF
DNA: TGTGCCAGCAGCTCTTCCGGGATGGGTCAGCCCCAGCATTTT

size: .
D: TRBD1
J: TRBJ1-1
V: TRBV5-1
CDR3: CASSLETTGAEAFF
DNA: TGCGCCAGCAGCTTGGAGACGACAGGGGCTGAAGCTTTCTTT

size: few
D: TRBD2
J: TRBJ2-1
V: TRBV2
CDR3: CASSPSGGPYNEQFF
DNA: TGTGCCAGCAGTCCTAGCGGGGGGCCTTACAATGAGCAGTTCTTC

size: once
D: .
J: TRBJ1-5
V: TRBV6-1
CDR3: CASSELGAREEPQHF
DNA: TGTGCCAGCAGTGAATTAGGGGCGCGGGAAGAGCCCCAGCATTTT

size: .
D: .
J: TRBJ1-4
V: TRBV5-8
CDR3: CASSLIPQATLNEKLFF
DNA: TGTGCCAGCAGCTTGATCCCGCAGGCGACGCTGAATGAAAAACTGTTTTTT

size: .
D: TRBD1
J: TRBJ2-2
V: TRBV6-6
CDR3: CASSAGTEELFF
DNA: TGTGCCAGCAGCGCCGGGACAGAGGAGCTGTTTTTT

size: .
D: .
J: TRBJ2-4
V: TRBV19
CDR3: CASSISPSAGIQYF
DNA: TGTGCCAGTAGTATATCCCCTAGCGCCGGGATTCAGTACTTC

size: .
D: TRBD2
J: TRBJ2-3
V: TRBV2
CDR3: CASSEGGLAGAITDTQYF
DNA: TGTGCCAGCAGTGAGGGTGGACTAGCGGGGGCCATCACAGATACGCAGTATTTT

size: .
D: .
J: TRBJ2-1
V: TRBV4-3
CDR3: CASSRLMESPQFF
DNA: TGCGCCAGCAGCCGCCTGATGGAGTCCCCCCAGTTCTTC

size: once
D: .
J: TRBJ2-2
V: TRBV20-1
CDR3: CSGESGELFF
DNA: TGCAGTGGGGAGTCCGGGGAGCTGTTTTTT

size: .
D: .
J: TRBJ1-2
V: TRBV12-3/TRBV12-4
CDR3: CASSSRDGRGYTF
DNA: TGTGCCAGCAGTTCGCGGGACGGGCGAGGCTACACCTTC

size: .
D: TRBD1
J: TRBJ1-2
V: TRBV29-1
CDR3: CSASLDRGRNYGYTF
DNA: TGCAGCGCCAGCCTGGACAGGGGGAGGAACTATGGCTACACCTTC

size: .
D: TRBD1
J: TRBJ1-2
V: TRBV6-1
CDR3: CASSGQGRYGYTF
DNA: TGTGCCAGCAGCGGACAGGGACGCTATGGCTACACCTTC

size: .
D: .
J: TRBJ2-4
V: TRBV21-1
CDR3: CASSDEGYGKNIQYF
DNA: TGTGCCAGCAGTGACGAGGGTTACGGCAAAAACATTCAGTACTTC

size: .
D: TRBD2
J: TRBJ2-7
V: TRBV6-5
CDR3: CASRGRAEQYF
DNA: TGTGCCAGCAGGGGGAGGGCCGAGCAGTACTTC

size: .
D: TRBD1
J: TRBJ1-1
V: TRBV30
CDR3: CAWIGGTGNTEAFF
DNA: TGTGCCTGGATTGGCGGGACAGGTAACACTGAAGCTTTCTTT

size: .
D: TRBD2
J: TRBJ2-3
V: TRBV5-1
CDR3: CASSLGLAGYTDTQYF
DNA: TGCGCCAGCAGCTTGGGTCTAGCGGGGTATACAGATACGCAGTATTTT

size: .
D: .
J: TRBJ2-1
V: TRBV13
CDR3: CASSSRPSGEQFF
DNA: TGTGCCAGCAGCTCGCGCCCTAGTGGTGAGCAGTTCTTC

size: few
D: .
J: TRBJ1-5
V: TRBV4-2
CDR3: CASSPRQSNQPQHF
DNA: TGTGCCAGCAGCCCCCGACAGAGCAATCAGCCCCAGCATTTT

size: .
D: TRBD1
J: TRBJ1-1
V: TRBV7-9
CDR3: CASSSTVRAGGMNTEAFF
DNA: TGTGCCAGCAGCTCAACGGTCAGGGCAGGGGGGATGAACACTGAAGCTTTCTTT

size: .
D: TRBD1
J: TRBJ2-3
V: TRBV4-1
CDR3: CASSQGQGSFTDTQYF
DNA: TGCGCCAGCAGCCAAGGACAGGGCAGCTTCACAGATACGCAGTATTTT

size: .
D: .
J: TRBJ2-5
V: TRBV7-2
CDR3: CASSLAGAFQETQYF
DNA: TGTGCCAGCAGCTTAGCGGGAGCATTCCAAGAGACCCAGTACTTC

size: .
D: .
J: TRBJ1-1
V: TRBV19
CDR3: CASSLLQGTEAFF
DNA: TGTGCCAGTAGTCTCTTACAGGGCACTGAAGCTTTCTTT

size: .
D: .
J: TRBJ2-1
V: TRBV6-2/TRBV6-3
CDR3: CASSLFGYRVPTGEQFF
DNA: TGTGCCAGCAGCCTTTTCGGTTACAGGGTACCCACGGGTGAGCAGTTCTTC

size: .
D: TRBD1
J: TRBJ1-4
V: TRBV5-6
CDR3: CASSYQGAGSEKLFF
DNA: TGTGCCAGCAGCTACCAGGGGGCTGGCAGTGAAAAACTGTTTTTT

size: once
D: .
J: TRBJ1-2
V: TRBV4-3
CDR3: CASSQVRGASYGYTF
DNA: TGCGCCAGCAGCCAAGTTCGGGGGGCGTCATATGGTTACACCTTC

size: .
D: TRBD1
J: TRBJ1-2
V: TRBV7-9
CDR3: CASSTRQQGAGGGYTF
DNA: TGTGCCAGCAGCACCCGGCAACAGGGGGCGGGAGGTGGCTACACCTTC

size: .
D: .
J: TRBJ1-3
V: TRBV6-5
CDR3: CASSYSVGARGNTIYF
DNA: TGTGCCAGCAGTTACTCCGTAGGGGCACGGGGAAACACCATATATTTT

size: .
D: TRBD2
J: TRBJ2-7
V: TRBV15
CDR3: CATSRDLKGGSEQYF
DNA: TGTGCCACCAGCAGAGATCTTAAGGGCGGGAGCGAGCAGTACTTC